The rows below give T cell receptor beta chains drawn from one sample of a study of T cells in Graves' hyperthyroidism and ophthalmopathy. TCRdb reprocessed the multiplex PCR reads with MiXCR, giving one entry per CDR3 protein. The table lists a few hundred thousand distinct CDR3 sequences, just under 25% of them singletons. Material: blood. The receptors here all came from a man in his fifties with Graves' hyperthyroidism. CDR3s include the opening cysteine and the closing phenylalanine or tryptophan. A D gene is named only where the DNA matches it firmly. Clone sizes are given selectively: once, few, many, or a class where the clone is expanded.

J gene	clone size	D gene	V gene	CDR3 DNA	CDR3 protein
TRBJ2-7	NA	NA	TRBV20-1	TGCAGTGCTAGGGGCTTACCGACCAACGAGCAGTACTTC	CSARGLPTNEQYF
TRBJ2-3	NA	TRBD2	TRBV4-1	TGCGCCAGCAGCCCCGGGACTAGCGGGAGTTTAGCGAGGGAGCAGTATTTT	CASSPGTSGSLAREQYF
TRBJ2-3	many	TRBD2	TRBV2	TGTGCCAGCAGTGATAACTACCGGGACTATCTCACAGATACGCAGTATTTT	CASSDNYRDYLTDTQYF
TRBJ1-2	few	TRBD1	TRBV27	TGTGCCAGCAATTTAACCCGACAGGGGGTTGAATATGGCTACACCTTC	CASNLTRQGVEYGYTF
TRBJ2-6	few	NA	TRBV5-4	TGTGCCAGCAGCATAAGCTCTGGGGCCAACGTCCTGACTTTC	CASSISSGANVLTF
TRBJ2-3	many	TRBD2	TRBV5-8	TGTGCCAGCAGCTTGGTACTAGCGGGAGATTGGGCAGATACGCAGTATTTT	CASSLVLAGDWADTQYF
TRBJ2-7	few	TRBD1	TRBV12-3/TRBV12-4	TGTGCCAGCAACAAACATGGGACAGGGGCTACCGAGCAGTACTTC	CASNKHGTGATEQYF
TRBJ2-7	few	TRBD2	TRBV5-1	TGCGCCAGCAGCCAAAGAACTAGCGGGGTGTACGAGCAGTACTTC	CASSQRTSGVYEQYF
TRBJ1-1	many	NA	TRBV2	TGTGCCAGCATCTTTGGACTCGACACTGAAGCTTTCTTT	CASIFGLDTEAFF
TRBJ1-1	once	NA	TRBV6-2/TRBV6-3	TGTGCCAGCATCTTTGGGGGGACGGTTGAAGCTTTCTTT	CASIFGGTVEAFF
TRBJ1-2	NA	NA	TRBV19	TGTGCCAGTAGTCTCGCCTATGGGGAGGGGAACGGCTACACCTTC	CASSLAYGEGNGYTF
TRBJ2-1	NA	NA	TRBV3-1	TGTGCCAGCAGCACTACGACGGGCGGAGGGGCGTACAATGAGCAGTTCTTC	CASSTTTGGGAYNEQFF
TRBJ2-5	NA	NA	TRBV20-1	TGCAGTGCAACGGGACCCAGCCAAGAGACCCAGTACTTC	CSATGPSQETQYF
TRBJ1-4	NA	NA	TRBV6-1	TGTGCCAGCAGTGAAGGGGGGGGCGGGAGTGAAAAACTGTTTTTT	CASSEGGGGSEKLFF
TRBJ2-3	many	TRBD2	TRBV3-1	TGTGCCAGCAGCTGGGGGGGGTACACAGATACGCAGTATTTT	CASSWGGYTDTQYF
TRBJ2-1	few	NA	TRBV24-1	TGTGCCACCAGTGATTTCAGGCGAAGCTCCTACAATGAGCAGTTCTTC	CATSDFRRSSYNEQFF
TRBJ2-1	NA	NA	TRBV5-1	TGCGCCAGCAGACAAGACAATGAGCAGTTCTTC	CASRQDNEQFF